This TCR beta chain was profiled in a study of T cell responses to AZD1222 COVID-19 vaccine. Study results and caveats: With dominance at 160-218 and 743-854, vaccine-associated CD4 TCRs spanned spike.

In the case of this clone: Its antigen is unidentified.

Trimming left V 3 bases short and J 8 bases short, with 10 bases between. The CDR3 length is 12 residues. From germline, CDR1 is LNHDA and CDR2 SQIVND (reference sequence). Repertoires were generated with immunoSEQ multiplex PCR, while TCRdb's copy carries only in-frame clones and drops some. This sample has over 100,000 clones, with about 89% found just once. The J gene is TRBJ1-2, the V gene TRBV19; D is unresolved. The sequenced sample was peripheral blood, obtained on day 0 of AZD1222 vaccination. The TCR was taken from an adult in good health. The CDR3 DNA sequence: TGTGCCAGTAGTATGACACCCTGGGGCTACACCTTC. As protein: CASSMTPWGYTF.